Listed below are T cell receptor beta chains from one sample, sequenced in a study of early stage breast cancer tumors. Some clones are missing from TCRdb's copy, which holds only in-frame ones; the method was immunoSEQ multiplex PCR. Altogether about 69,000 clones are present, roughly 80% being singletons, with the ten largest covering approximately 4.5%. Sequenced material: blood. These receptor sequences come from a person aged 40 to 49 with breast cancer. Both conserved end residues are part of each CDR3. Fields, in order: CDR3 length, J gene, clone size, V gene, D gene, CDR3 DNA, CDR3 protein. D genes are given only for firm matches. Where a row states a size, it is once, few, many or the class of an expanded clone; other rows omit it.

15 TRBJ1-1 . TRBV5-4 TRBD1 TGTGCCAGCAGCTGGGACAGGATCATGAACACTGAAGCTTTCTTT CASSWDRIMNTEAFF
13 TRBJ2-5 once TRBV6-1 TRBD1 TGTGCCAGCACCCAAGACAGGGGAGAGACCCAGTACTTC CASTQDRGETQYF
15 TRBJ1-1 few TRBV9 TRBD1 TGTGCCAGCAGCGCGGGACAGGGGATGAGCACTGAAGCTTTCTTT CASSAGQGMSTEAFF
15 TRBJ1-1 . TRBV10-3 TRBD1 TGTGCCATCAGTGAGTCTACAGGGGGAGGGACTGAAGCTTTCTTT CAISESTGGGTEAFF
14 TRBJ2-2 . TRBV28 . TGTGCCAGCAGTTATATCGGGAAAGGCGGGGAGCTGTTTTTT CASSYIGKGGELFF
17 TRBJ2-1 . TRBV10-3 . TGTGCCATCAGTGAGTCCCTACCTTATAGCTCCTACAATGAGCAGTTCTTC CAISESLPYSSYNEQFF
14 TRBJ1-3 few TRBV7-8 . TGTGCCAGCAGCTTAGCCCCCTCTGGAAACACCATATATTTT CASSLAPSGNTIYF
15 TRBJ1-3 . TRBV6-1 TRBD1 TGTGCCCACACCACCGGGACAGGGGACGGAAACACCATATATTTT CAHTTGTGDGNTIYF
14 TRBJ2-7 . TRBV18 . TGTGCCAGCTCACCGGAACGGACTTCCCGCGAGCAGTACTTC CASSPERTSREQYF
13 TRBJ2-1 . TRBV15 . TGTGCCACCAGCAGAACCTCAACAGGGTCTGAGTTCTTC CATSRTSTGSEFF
15 TRBJ2-3 once TRBV5-6 TRBD2 TGTGCCAGCAGATTAAAGCGGGAGGGCCCAGATACGCAGTATTTT CASRLKREGPDTQYF
16 TRBJ2-3 . TRBV15 . TGTGCCACCAGCAGAGATTCAGGAGTTAGCACAGATACGCAGTATTTT CATSRDSGVSTDTQYF
17 TRBJ2-7 . TRBV7-9 TRBD2 TGTGCCAGCAGCCCCGGCAGCTGGACTAGCGGCTCCTACGAGCAGTACTTC CASSPGSWTSGSYEQYF
13 TRBJ2-7 . TRBV7-9 . TGTGCCAGCAGCTTAAGGGACGCTGACGAGCAGTACTTC CASSLRDADEQYF
11 TRBJ1-1 few TRBV28 . TGTGCCAGCAGTTTTTTCGGTGAAGCTTTCTTT CASSFFGEAFF
15 TRBJ2-5 . TRBV7-3 TRBD1 TGTGCCAGCAGCCTCTGGGTCGACAGGGAAGAGACCCAGTACTTC CASSLWVDREETQYF
17 TRBJ2-7 . TRBV4-1 TRBD1 TGCGCCAGCAGCCCAGCCTTACCGGGACAGGGGTTCCACGAGCAGTACTTC CASSPALPGQGFHEQYF
14 TRBJ2-5 once TRBV7-2 . TGTGCCAGCAGCCCCCGGGAGTTCAAAGAGACCCAGTACTTC CASSPREFKETQYF
13 TRBJ1-1 . TRBV11-2 . TGTGCCAGCAGCTTGTCGGTGTCCACTGAAGCTTTCTTT CASSLSVSTEAFF
16 TRBJ1-4 once TRBV4-1 . TGCGCCAGCAGCCAAGAGTTTGGGTTTACTAATGAAAAACTGTTTTTT CASSQEFGFTNEKLFF
16 TRBJ1-5 . TRBV19 . TGTGCCAGTACGTATCGAGCTGGGGATTATAATCAGCCCCAGCATTTT CASTYRAGDYNQPQHF
15 TRBJ2-1 . TRBV5-4 . TGTGCCAGCAGCTTGGGACCGGGAGACTACAATGAGCAGTTCTTC CASSLGPGDYNEQFF
17 TRBJ2-2 . TRBV19 TRBD1 TGTGCCAGTAGCTATCGGAGGACAGGGGGCGCATCCGGGGAGCTGTTTTTT CASSYRRTGGASGELFF